These T cell receptor beta chains were read from a single sample in a study of blood T cell repertoires in COVID-19. Repertoires were generated with immunoSEQ multiplex PCR, while TCRdb's copy carries only in-frame clones and drops some. The sample has approximately 200,000 clones, about nine tenths seen once. Sequences were obtained from PBMCs or T cells enriched from blood (not recorded which). These receptors all stem from a woman aged 25-40 years who had recovered from COVID-19. Each CDR3 is given with its conserved first and last residue. D genes are given only for firm matches. Part of the rows lack a size; the others show once, few, many or a class for expanded clones.

DNA: TGCGCCAGCAGTGAAACACAGGGGGGAAGGAACGGGGAGCTGTTTTTT
CDR3: CASSETQGGRNGELFF
V: TRBV10-1
J: TRBJ2-2
length: 16
size: few
D: TRBD1

DNA: TGTGCCAGCAGTCCTAGGTTGGGACAGGGGAAGAGCAATGAGCAGTTCTTC
CDR3: CASSPRLGQGKSNEQFF
V: TRBV11-2
J: TRBJ2-1
length: 17
size: NA
D: TRBD1

DNA: TGTGCCAGCAGCCCGGCGGGGTGGGTTGAAGCTTTCTTT
CDR3: CASSPAGWVEAFF
V: TRBV5-4
J: TRBJ1-1
length: 13
size: NA
D: NA

DNA: TGCGCCAGCAGCCCAGGGTGGGGAAGCGGCTACACCTTC
CDR3: CASSPGWGSGYTF
V: TRBV4-3
J: TRBJ1-2
length: 13
size: NA
D: NA

DNA: TGTGCCACCAGTGTAAACAGAGGGAATGAGCAGTTCTTC
CDR3: CATSVNRGNEQFF
V: TRBV24-1
J: TRBJ2-1
length: 13
size: once
D: NA

DNA: TGTGCCAGCAGCTTAAACGGGTACACTGAAGCTTTCTTT
CDR3: CASSLNGYTEAFF
V: TRBV7-3
J: TRBJ1-1
length: 13
size: NA
D: NA

DNA: TGTGCCAGCAGCTTCCCCGCCGGGCGGGGAGCCTACGAGCAGTACTTC
CDR3: CASSFPAGRGAYEQYF
V: TRBV7-2
J: TRBJ2-7
length: 16
size: NA
D: NA

DNA: TGTGCCAGCAGCGTAGTGGGGACAGGGAAAGTAAATGGCTACACCTTC
CDR3: CASSVVGTGKVNGYTF
V: TRBV9
J: TRBJ1-2
length: 16
size: NA
D: TRBD1

DNA: TGCGCCAGCAGCCGAAAGGGACAGGGGGCGGGAGGCACTGAAGCTTTCTTT
CDR3: CASSRKGQGAGGTEAFF
V: TRBV5-1
J: TRBJ1-1
length: 17
size: few
D: TRBD1

DNA: TGTGCCAGTAGGACAGGGGGAATGGGATCACCCCTCCACTTT
CDR3: CASRTGGMGSPLHF
V: TRBV19
J: TRBJ1-6
length: 14
size: NA
D: TRBD1

DNA: TGTGCCAGCAGCCAAGCCCAGACAACCCTGTATGGCTACACCTTC
CDR3: CASSQAQTTLYGYTF
V: TRBV3-1/TRBV3-2
J: TRBJ1-2
length: 15
size: NA
D: NA

DNA: TGTGCCTGGAGGGACTTAAGCTCCTACGAGCAGTACTTC
CDR3: CAWRDLSSYEQYF
V: TRBV30
J: TRBJ2-7
length: 13
size: NA
D: NA

DNA: TGCGCCAGCAGCCAAGATCTCGGGGGGCGGAATGGCTACACCTTC
CDR3: CASSQDLGGRNGYTF
V: TRBV4-3
J: TRBJ1-2
length: 15
size: NA
D: NA

DNA: TGTGCCAGCAGCCCCCGCAGAGGGATGAACACTGAAGCTTTCTTT
CDR3: CASSPRRGMNTEAFF
V: TRBV11-3
J: TRBJ1-1
length: 15
size: few
D: NA

DNA: TGTGCCACTGGACAGGGTGGAGGCTACACCTTC
CDR3: CATGQGGGYTF
V: TRBV19
J: TRBJ1-2
length: 11
size: NA
D: TRBD1

DNA: TGTGCCAGCAGTTTATCGGACAGGGAAGGGATCACTGAAGCTTTCTTT
CDR3: CASSLSDREGITEAFF
V: TRBV27
J: TRBJ1-1
length: 16
size: NA
D: TRBD1

DNA: TGTGCCAGCAGTTACATGACGGCAAGAGGCTATGGCTACACCTTC
CDR3: CASSYMTARGYGYTF
V: TRBV6-2/TRBV6-3
J: TRBJ1-2
length: 15
size: NA
D: NA

DNA: TGTGCCAGCAGCCAGCTTAGCGGGGTTCGGAATGAGCAGTTCTTC
CDR3: CASSQLSGVRNEQFF
V: TRBV5-6
J: TRBJ2-1
length: 15
size: NA
D: TRBD2

DNA: TGTGCCAGCAGCGTAGGTATGAGACTAGGCCGTATAGATACGCAGTATTTT
CDR3: CASSVGMRLGRIDTQYF
V: TRBV9
J: TRBJ2-3
length: 17
size: NA
D: NA

DNA: TGTGCCAGTAGTATAGGGGTAGGGCGGGAGAGAGAGACCCAGTACTTC
CDR3: CASSIGVGRERETQYF
V: TRBV19
J: TRBJ2-5
length: 16
size: NA
D: TRBD2

DNA: TGCAGCGTTGGAGCAAACTACTATGGCTACACCTTC
CDR3: CSVGANYYGYTF
V: TRBV29-1
J: TRBJ1-2
length: 12
size: NA
D: NA

DNA: TGTGCCAGCAGCCAAGATGGGGGGACGGGCAATCAGCCCCAGCATTTT
CDR3: CASSQDGGTGNQPQHF
V: TRBV4-2
J: TRBJ1-5
length: 16
size: NA
D: NA

DNA: TGTGCCAGCAGCCGGACCACAGGGGAAGAGTATGGCTACACCTTC
CDR3: CASSRTTGEEYGYTF
V: TRBV6-5
J: TRBJ1-2
length: 15
size: NA
D: TRBD1

DNA: TGTGCCAGCAGCCCATCTCGGGGGGCGCAGTTCTTC
CDR3: CASSPSRGAQFF
V: TRBV14
J: TRBJ2-1
length: 12
size: NA
D: NA

DNA: TGTGCCAGCAGCCTATTGGGGGGGAGTATCACCGGGGAGCTGTTTTTT
CDR3: CASSLLGGSITGELFF
V: TRBV5-4
J: TRBJ2-2
length: 16
size: NA
D: TRBD2

DNA: TGCGCCAGCAGCTCAGAAGGGACTAGTCTCTACGAGCAGTACTTC
CDR3: CASSSEGTSLYEQYF
V: TRBV5-1
J: TRBJ2-7
length: 15
size: NA
D: TRBD2

DNA: TGCAGTGCTAGTGGCGCTAGCGGGGACTATGGGGATGAGCAGTTCTTC
CDR3: CSASGASGDYGDEQFF
V: TRBV20-1
J: TRBJ2-1
length: 16
size: NA
D: TRBD2

DNA: TGTGCCAGCAGCCCTACGGGGACAGGGGTTCCTGAAGCTTTCTTT
CDR3: CASSPTGTGVPEAFF
V: TRBV7-2
J: TRBJ1-1
length: 15
size: NA
D: TRBD1